Sequencing of this T cell receptor beta chain was carried out in a study of response to subunit inactivated influenza vaccine. Concerning this clonotype itself: What it recognizes is unknown.

TCRdb redid the calling of the RT-PCR reads with MiXCR, one entry per CDR3 protein. The profile shows more than 400,000 distinct CDR3 sequences, over 9.5% of them singletons. General study results and limits: The authors proposed limited new T cell recruitment per seasonal influenza vaccination.

V dropped 3 bases and J dropped 6 bases, with 11 bases sitting between them. The germline CDR1 and CDR2 sequences are SGHVS and FNYEAQ. The CDR3 contains 14 residues. The chain recombines TRBV7-6 with TRBJ2-2, with D tentatively TRBD1 or TRBD2 (6 bases each). The TCR was taken from a man aged 50-60 years who received an inactivated influenza vaccine. Sequenced here: PBMCs from blood, sampled 45 days after vaccination. This CDR3 is CASSFNREAGELFF. CDR3 DNA sequence: TGTGCCAGCAGCTTCAACAGGGAGGCCGGGGAGCTGTTTTTT.